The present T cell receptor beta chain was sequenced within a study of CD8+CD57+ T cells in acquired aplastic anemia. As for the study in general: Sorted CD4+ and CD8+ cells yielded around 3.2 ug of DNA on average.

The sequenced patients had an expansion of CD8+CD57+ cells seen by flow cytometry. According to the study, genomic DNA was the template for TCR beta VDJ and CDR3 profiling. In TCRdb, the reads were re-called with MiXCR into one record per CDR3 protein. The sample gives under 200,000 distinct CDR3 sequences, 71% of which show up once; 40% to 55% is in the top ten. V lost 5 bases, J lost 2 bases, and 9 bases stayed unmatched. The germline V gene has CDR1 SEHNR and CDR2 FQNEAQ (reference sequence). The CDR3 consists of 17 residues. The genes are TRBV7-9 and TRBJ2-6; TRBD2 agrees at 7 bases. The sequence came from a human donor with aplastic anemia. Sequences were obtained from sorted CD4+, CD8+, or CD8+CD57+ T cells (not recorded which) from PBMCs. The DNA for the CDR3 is TGTGCCAGCAGCCAAGAAATGGGAGGGGCTGGGGCCAACGTCCTGACTTTC. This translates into CASSQEMGGAGANVLTF.